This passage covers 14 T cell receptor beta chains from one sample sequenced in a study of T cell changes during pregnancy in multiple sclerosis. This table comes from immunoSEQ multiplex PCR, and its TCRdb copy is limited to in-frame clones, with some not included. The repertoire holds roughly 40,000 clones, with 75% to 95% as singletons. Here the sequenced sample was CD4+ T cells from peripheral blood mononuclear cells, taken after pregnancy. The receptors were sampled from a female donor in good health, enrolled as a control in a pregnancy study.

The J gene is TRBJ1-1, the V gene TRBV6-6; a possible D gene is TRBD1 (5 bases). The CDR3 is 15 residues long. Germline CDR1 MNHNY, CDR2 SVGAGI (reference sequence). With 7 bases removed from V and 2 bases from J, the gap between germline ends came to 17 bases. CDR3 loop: CASTPIGAINTEAFF. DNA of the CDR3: TGTGCCAGCACCCCGATAGGGGCGATAAACACTGAAGCTTTCTTT.

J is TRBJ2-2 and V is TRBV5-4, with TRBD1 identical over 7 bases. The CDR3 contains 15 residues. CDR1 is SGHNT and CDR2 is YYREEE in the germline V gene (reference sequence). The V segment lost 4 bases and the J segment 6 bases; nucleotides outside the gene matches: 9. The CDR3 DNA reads TGTGCCAGCAGCGACAGGGCTGGATTTGCCGGGGAGCTGTTTTTT. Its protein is CASSDRAGFAGELFF.

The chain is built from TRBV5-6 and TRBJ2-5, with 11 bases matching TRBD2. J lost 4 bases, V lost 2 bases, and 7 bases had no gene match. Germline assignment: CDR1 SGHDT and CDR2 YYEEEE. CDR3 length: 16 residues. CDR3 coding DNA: TGTGCCAGCAGCTTATCTAGCGGGGGGCCTTCAGAGACCCAGTACTTC. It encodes CASSLSSGGPSETQYF. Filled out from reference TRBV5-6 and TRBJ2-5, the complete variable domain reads DAGVTQSPTHLIKTRGQQVTLRCSPKSGHDTVSWYQQALGQGPQFIFQYYEEEERQRGNFPDRFSGHQFPNYSSELNVNALLLGDSALYLCASSLSSGGPSETQYFGPGTRLLVL.

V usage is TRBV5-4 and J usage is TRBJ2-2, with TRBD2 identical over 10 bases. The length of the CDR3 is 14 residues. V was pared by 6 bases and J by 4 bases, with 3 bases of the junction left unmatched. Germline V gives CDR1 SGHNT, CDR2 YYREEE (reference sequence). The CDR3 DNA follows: TGTGCCAGCAAGGCTAGCGGGGGCACCGGGGAGCTGTTTTTT. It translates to CASKASGGTGELFF.

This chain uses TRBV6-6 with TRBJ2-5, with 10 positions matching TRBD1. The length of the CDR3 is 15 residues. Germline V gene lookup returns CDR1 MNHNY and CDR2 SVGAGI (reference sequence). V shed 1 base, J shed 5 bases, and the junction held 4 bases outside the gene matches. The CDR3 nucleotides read TGTGCCAGCAGTTACTTCCGGACAGGGGGGGAGACCCAGTACTTC. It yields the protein CASSYFRTGGETQYF.

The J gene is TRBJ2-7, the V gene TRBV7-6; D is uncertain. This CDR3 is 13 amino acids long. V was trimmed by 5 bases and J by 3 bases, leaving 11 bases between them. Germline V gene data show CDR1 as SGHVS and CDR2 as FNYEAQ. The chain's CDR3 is CASSQQLGYEQYF. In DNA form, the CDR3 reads TGTGCCAGCAGCCAACAGTTGGGCTACGAGCAGTACTTC.

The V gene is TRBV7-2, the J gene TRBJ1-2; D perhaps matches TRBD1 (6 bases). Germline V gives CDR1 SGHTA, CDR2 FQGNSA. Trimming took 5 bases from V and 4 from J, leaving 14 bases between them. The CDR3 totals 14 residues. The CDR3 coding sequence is TGTGCCAGCAGCCTGACGACAGGCACCTATGGCTACACCTTC. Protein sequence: CASSLTTGTYGYTF.

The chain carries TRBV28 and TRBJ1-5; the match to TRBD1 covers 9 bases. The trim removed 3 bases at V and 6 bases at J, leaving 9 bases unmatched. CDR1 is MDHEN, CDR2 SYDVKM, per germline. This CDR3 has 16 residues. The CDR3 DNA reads TGTGCCAGCAGTTTGTTTGGGACAGGGAATTTTCAGCCCCAGCATTTT. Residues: CASSLFGTGNFQPQHF.

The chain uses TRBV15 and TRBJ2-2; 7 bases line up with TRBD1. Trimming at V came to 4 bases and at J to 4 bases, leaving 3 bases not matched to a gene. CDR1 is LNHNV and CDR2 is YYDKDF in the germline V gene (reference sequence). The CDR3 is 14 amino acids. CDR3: CATSKGAGTGELFF. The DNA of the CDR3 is TGTGCCACCAGCAAGGGGGCCGGCACCGGGGAGCTGTTTTTT.

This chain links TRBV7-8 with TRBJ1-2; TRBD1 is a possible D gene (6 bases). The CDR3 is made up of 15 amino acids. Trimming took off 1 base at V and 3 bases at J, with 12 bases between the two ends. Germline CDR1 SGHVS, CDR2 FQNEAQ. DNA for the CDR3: TGTGCCAGCAGCTTAGGGCAGGGGATCGACTATGGCTACACCTTC. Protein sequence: CASSLGQGIDYGYTF.

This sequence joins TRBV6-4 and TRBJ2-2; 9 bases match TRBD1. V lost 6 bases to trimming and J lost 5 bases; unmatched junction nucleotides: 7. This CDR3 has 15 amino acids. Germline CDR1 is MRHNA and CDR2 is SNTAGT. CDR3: CASRIQGAETGELFF. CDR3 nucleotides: TGTGCCAGCAGGATACAGGGGGCTGAGACCGGGGAGCTGTTTTTT.

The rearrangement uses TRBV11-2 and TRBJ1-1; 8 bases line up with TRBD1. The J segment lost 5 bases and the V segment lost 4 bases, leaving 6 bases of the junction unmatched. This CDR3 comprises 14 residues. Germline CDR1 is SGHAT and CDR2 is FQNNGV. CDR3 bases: TGTGCCAGCAGCTCACAGGGGGGCGGGACTGAAGCTTTCTTT. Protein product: CASSSQGGGTEAFF.

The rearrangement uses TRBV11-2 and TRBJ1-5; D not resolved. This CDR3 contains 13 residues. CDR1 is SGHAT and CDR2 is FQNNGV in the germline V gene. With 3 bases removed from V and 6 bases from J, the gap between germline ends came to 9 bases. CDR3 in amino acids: CASSFSEAQPQHF. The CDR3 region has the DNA TGTGCCAGCAGCTTTTCGGAGGCTCAGCCCCAGCATTTT.

This CDR3 is CASSLWDSFYPGELFF. Written as DNA, the CDR3 is TGTGCCAGCAGCCTATGGGACAGTTTCTATCCCGGGGAGCTGTTTTTT. The chain employs TRBV5-4 and TRBJ2-2, with 7 bases lining up with TRBD1. The CDR3 spans 16 residues. The germline V gene encodes CDR1 SGHNT and CDR2 YYREEE (reference sequence). Trimming took 4 bases from V and 6 from J; bases not matched to a gene: 12.